This T cell receptor beta chain is drawn from a study of cytomegalovirus exposure and HLA in healthy donors. Study context: Researchers previously reported finding fewer than 140 million unique TCR beta sequences from approximately 200 million T cells.

The CDR3 loop spans 13 amino acids. Germline V gene sequence: CDR1 GTSNPN, CDR2 SVGIG (reference sequence). With regard to this clone: The antigen remains undetermined.

Both 60 Vbeta primers and 13 Jbeta primers went into the PCR. The protocol was immunoSEQ multiplex PCR, while the TCRdb copy is restricted to in-frame clones and leaves out a portion. The data contain approximately 120,000 clones, roughly 85% of them singletons. Study-wide results and limits: Researchers reported that three CMV-associated chains were confirmed in vitro as CMV antigen-specific. Most CMV-associated TCR beta chains were later found to appear HLA-restricted. The classifier was said to identify cytomegalovirus status with high specificity and sensitivity.

Sequenced input: PBMCs. The V gene is TRBV30, the J gene TRBJ1-5; 11 bases agree with TRBD1. The clonotype originates from a woman aged 40 to 50 in good health and CMV-seropositive. The DNA for the CDR3 is TGTGCATTGGACAGGGGGCTCCATCAGCCCCAGCATTTT. Protein product: CALDRGLHQPQHF.